These T cell receptor beta chains were read from a single sample in a study of blood T cell repertoires in COVID-19. The method was immunoSEQ multiplex PCR; TCRdb's version includes in-frame clones alone and lacks a portion of them. In the table there are around 97,000 clones, 70% to 90% of which are singletons. The sequencing input was peripheral blood. These receptor sequences come from a middle-aged man in a cohort sampled during active COVID-19. The CDR3 runs from the conserved cysteine through the conserved F or W. Each record gives: V gene, CDR3 protein.

>TRBV18
CASSPRGVGEKLFF
>TRBV7-2
CASSLLPMGGTGRTEQFF
>TRBV19
CASSIYTIGGPSRTAYGYTF
>TRBV29-1
CSVERGHTDTQYF
>TRBV15
CATSSGTTGGSTETQYF
>TRBV28
CASRPGGPTDTQYF
>TRBV28
CASSVPGQGMQDTQYF
>TRBV6-5
CASSPGAKNIQYF
>TRBV12-5
CASGVSRATEAFF
>TRBV5-1
CASSPGLAGADTQYF
>TRBV19
CASSILRLGELFF
>TRBV11-2
CASSPGSDPGELFF
>TRBV7-8
CASSRILGASNQPQHF
>TRBV9
CASSVDRGQETQYF
>TRBV19
CASSILPRDSLNQPQHF
>TRBV23-1
CASTVGSGKAFF
>TRBV29-1
CSVRGGDSYNEQFF
>TRBV10-3
CAISGGAPDTQYF
>TRBV6-2/TRBV6-3
CASSFQGSYEQYF
>TRBV5-4
CASSPQGTGGNTEAFF
>TRBV6-5
CASSLDLDSLYGYTF
>TRBV10-1
CASSESTSGNIQYF
>TRBV11-2
CASNLEGLSPLHF
>TRBV10-2
CASSFGTYQETQYF
>TRBV15
CATSRAQRGFQETQYF
>TRBV5-1
CASSSGQGSSGELFF
>TRBV5-1
CASSLAVSSVEQFF
>TRBV4-3
CASSQDLGGGDYEQYF
>TRBV6-1
CASSEALLAGGDYGYTF
>TRBV6-5
CASSSSGQSYGYTF
>TRBV18
CASSPPYQGDQPQHF
>TRBV19
CASRPKGAGGSEQFF
>TRBV24-1
CATSDSGQQGAGELFF
>TRBV27
CASRPGALEGSPLHF
>TRBV19
CASSIGLAGGLTGELFF
>TRBV11-2
CASSLGRGRGYTF
>TRBV24-1
CATSDVGDQPQHF
>TRBV28
CASSLAPSNQPQHF
>TRBV5-5
CASSRERAVGQPQHF
>TRBV11-2
CASSLGLAAETQYF
>TRBV5-5
CASSLAPNEKLFF
>TRBV5-4
CASSLAPRGGETQYF
>TRBV9
CASSVGAGLDTQYF
>TRBV24-1
CATSPTEGGLGYTF
>TRBV7-6
CASSLASGGTGELFF
>TRBV5-1
CASSSEVTGELFF
>TRBV7-8
CASRKSRMNTEAFF
>TRBV9
CASSVGTGGSSGNTIYF
>TRBV5-4
CASSRRVMNTEAFF
>TRBV6-1
CASSEAPAGLGNTIYF
>TRBV7-9
CASSLRAGLTDTQYF
>TRBV5-1
CASSLAEEKAFF
>TRBV16
CASSQSGGQGKTQYF
>TRBV5-1
CASSRGPRQGGHDGYTF
>TRBV12-5
CASGLKGGTTEAFF
>TRBV18
CASSLATGMNTEAFF
>TRBV5-1
CASSLLPGRETQYF
>TRBV7-8
CASSLDGVAKNIQYF
>TRBV7-3
CASSLTRDLGGELFF
>TRBV6-5
CASSYPSLAFSEQYF